This TCR beta chain originates from a study of T-cell memory formation after mild COVID-19. In its sample, this clonotype was seen a few times. Germline CDR1 reads MNHEY; CDR2 reads SMNVEV (reference sequence). V lost 6 bases to trimming and J lost 9 bases, with 15 bases between them. CDR3 length equals 14 residues. TCRdb reanalysed the 5' RACE reads using MiXCR and keeps one entry per CDR3 protein. Of 300,000 to 350,000 distinct CDR3 sequences in the sample, 10% to 15% were seen once. The sequence derives from a man aged 18 to 35 who had mild COVID-19 (a few samples of this study predate the infection). Cell type and time point are not known. The rearrangement joins TRBV27 to TRBJ1-6; D is uncertain. The sample consisted of PBMCs or a T cell subset sorted from them (not recorded which). DNA for the CDR3: TGTGCCAGCAGCCCGAGAGGGTGGGCTTCACCCCTCCACTTT. Protein: CASSPRGWASPLHF.